Included here is one T cell receptor (beta chain) sequence, with context. A much larger clone sits a single nucleotide away, making a read error possible. The CDR3 runs to 14 residues. Germline V gene sequence: CDR1 SGHAT, CDR2 FQNNGV. Trimming cost V 5 bases and J 3 bases; bases outside gene matches: 5. This sample was taken from a study of T cell responses to AZD1222 COVID-19 vaccine. Measured with immunoSEQ multiplex PCR; TCRdb has only the in-frame clones, and not every one. The sample consists of approximately 74,000 clones, 65% to 85% of them appearing once. This specimen consisted of peripheral blood, obtained on day 0 of AZD1222 vaccination. V is TRBV11-2 and J is TRBJ2-7, with TRBD1 matching 9 bases. The source is an adult in good health. The CDR3 protein is CASSLQGASYEQYF. The CDR3 nucleotides read TGTGCCAGCAGCCTACAGGGGGCTAGCTACGAGCAGTACTTC.